The rows below give T cell receptor beta chains drawn from one sample of a study of T cell responses to AZD1222 COVID-19 vaccine. Libraries were prepared by immunoSEQ multiplex PCR; TCRdb keeps only in-frame clonotypes and omits some of them. The sample carries about 150,000 clones, 75% to 95% recorded once. This material consisted of peripheral blood, taken on day 0 of AZD1222 vaccination. The receptors originated from an adult in good health. CDR3s include the opening cysteine and the closing phenylalanine or tryptophan. D genes are given only for firm matches. Expanded clones get a size class; other rows say once, few or many, or leave the size out.

v_gene	abundance	d_gene	j_gene	CDR3nt	CDR3aa
TRBV18	-	TRBD2	TRBJ2-1	TGTGCCAGCTCACCTATCTACAGCGGGGCCTACAATGAGCAGTTCTTC	CASSPIYSGAYNEQFF
TRBV24-1	-	TRBD1	TRBJ2-5	TGTGCCACCAGTGATTTAGGGACAGGAGTTCAAGAGACCCAGTACTTC	CATSDLGTGVQETQYF
TRBV3-1/TRBV3-2	-	TRBD1	TRBJ1-1	TGTGCCAGCAGCTCCGGACAGGGGATGGTAGCTTTCTTT	CASSSGQGMVAFF
TRBV11-2	once	-	TRBJ2-2	TGTGCCAGCAGCTTATTACAGGCCAACACCGGGGAGCTGTTTTTT	CASSLLQANTGELFF
TRBV11-2	-	-	TRBJ2-1	TGTGCCAGCAGCCCAAGGGATGAGCAGTTCTTC	CASSPRDEQFF
TRBV6-2/TRBV6-3	-	-	TRBJ2-7	TGTGCCAGCAGTTACTCGACTCCCGGCGAGCAGTACTTC	CASSYSTPGEQYF
TRBV6-5	once	-	TRBJ1-5	TGTGCCAGCAGCGGAGATAATCAGCCCCAGCATTTT	CASSGDNQPQHF
TRBV19	-	-	TRBJ2-7	TGTGCCAGTAGTATTAGGCACGGACGAACCTACGAGCAGTACTTC	CASSIRHGRTYEQYF
TRBV5-6	-	-	TRBJ2-7	TGTGCCAGCAGCTTGGTGAAAGACTACGAGCAGTACTTC	CASSLVKDYEQYF
TRBV19	-	-	TRBJ1-1	TGTGCCAGTAGTCTGACATCGAACACTGAAGCTTTCTTT	CASSLTSNTEAFF
TRBV2	-	TRBD2	TRBJ2-1	TGTGCCAGCAGCGCCACCAGCGGGGGCATAGATGAGCAGTTCTTC	CASSATSGGIDEQFF
TRBV10-3	-	-	TRBJ1-3	TGTGCCATCAGGACTGGAAACACCATATATTTT	CAIRTGNTIYF
TRBV4-3	-	-	TRBJ2-2	TGCGCCAGCAGCCAAGGGGGACTCACAACCGGGGAGCTGTTTTTT	CASSQGGLTTGELFF
TRBV30	-	-	TRBJ2-7	TGTGCCTGGACCTCGGCCTACGAGCAGTACTTC	CAWTSAYEQYF
TRBV3-1/TRBV3-2	-	-	TRBJ1-2	TGTGCCAGCAGCCCACTGTGGCTAGATGGCTACACCTTC	CASSPLWLDGYTF
TRBV13	-	TRBD1	TRBJ2-4	TGTGCCAGCAGCCCCGGGACAGGGGGGATCATGAACATTCAGTACTTC	CASSPGTGGIMNIQYF
TRBV29-1	-	-	TRBJ1-5	TGCAGCGTTGGGGTGGCAGGGGCTGGTCAGCCCCAGCATTTT	CSVGVAGAGQPQHF
TRBV19	once	-	TRBJ1-4	TGTGCCAGTAGTATAGGACGGTGGGGAGAAAAACTGTTTTTT	CASSIGRWGEKLFF
TRBV19	-	-	TRBJ1-5	TGTGCCAGTAATGAGGTCGGCTTATGGCAATCTTTAAGCAATCAGCCCCAGCATTTT	CASNEVGLWQSLSNQPQHF
TRBV5-1	once	TRBD1	TRBJ1-6	TGCGCCAGCAGCTTTTCACCGGGACAGGGGGGCCATAATTCACCCCTCCACTTT	CASSFSPGQGGHNSPLHF
TRBV5-1	-	-	TRBJ2-3	TGCGCCAGCAGCTTGGCCCGGGGCACAGATACGCAGTATTTT	CASSLARGTDTQYF
TRBV4-3	-	TRBD1	TRBJ1-1	TGCGCCAGCAGCCCCGCAATGGGACAGGGGAGGAAAGCTTTCTTT	CASSPAMGQGRKAFF
TRBV28	once	TRBD2	TRBJ2-2	TGTGCCAGCAGTTTATTTCTAACTAGCGGGAGGGCCGAAGTCGGGGAGCTGTTTTTT	CASSLFLTSGRAEVGELFF
TRBV2	-	-	TRBJ1-3	TGTGCCAGCAGTCGGGACGGGAATCCTGGAAACACCATATATTTT	CASSRDGNPGNTIYF
TRBV11-3	-	TRBD2	TRBJ2-3	TGTGCCAGCAGCACTCAAAGACTAGCCGGTATTACAGATACGCAGTATTTT	CASSTQRLAGITDTQYF
TRBV10-1	-	-	TRBJ1-1	TGCGCCAGCAGTTCACAGAGACCCTTGAACACTGAAGCTTTCTTT	CASSSQRPLNTEAFF
TRBV6-4	few	TRBD2	TRBJ2-5	TGTGCCAGCAGTGCCGGGACTAGCGGGGGGGGCCAAGAGACCCAGTACTTC	CASSAGTSGGGQETQYF
TRBV4-1	-	TRBD2	TRBJ2-2	TGCGCCAGCAGCCAAGAGCGTATAGCGGGAAGGTCCGGGGAGCTGTTTTTT	CASSQERIAGRSGELFF
TRBV5-1	-	-	TRBJ2-3	TGCGCCAGCAGCTTGCGTGAGGGGCGTTCAGATACGCAGTATTTT	CASSLREGRSDTQYF
TRBV18	-	TRBD2	TRBJ2-2	TGTGCCAGCTCACCACAGACTAGCGGAGGGTCGAACACCGGGGAGCTGTTTTTT	CASSPQTSGGSNTGELFF
TRBV3-1/TRBV3-2	-	-	TRBJ2-7	TGTGCCAGCAGCCTTAAAATAGGGTTGCACGAGCAGTACTTC	CASSLKIGLHEQYF
TRBV7-8	-	-	TRBJ1-1	TGTGCCAGCAGCCCGCGGTGGGGACCGTCGATGAACACTGAAGCTTTCTTT	CASSPRWGPSMNTEAFF
TRBV5-1	once	TRBD1	TRBJ1-3	TGCGCCAGCAGCTCCTCGGGACAGCAAATCTCTGGAAACACCATATATTTT	CASSSSGQQISGNTIYF
TRBV5-4	once	TRBD1	TRBJ2-7	TGTGCCAGCAGCTTGGCGGGACAGGGGGCCCCTAAGCAGTACTTC	CASSLAGQGAPKQYF
TRBV7-9	-	-	TRBJ1-5	TGTGCCAGCAGCTTAGATCGGAGTGGGAGCAATCAGCCCCAGCATTTT	CASSLDRSGSNQPQHF
TRBV11-2	-	-	TRBJ2-7	TGTGCCAGCAGTCTTGTTGAGGGGAGAACCCGGAGCTCCTACGAGCAGTACTTC	CASSLVEGRTRSSYEQYF
TRBV9	-	TRBD1	TRBJ1-2	TGTGCCAGCAGCGCCCGGACAGGGCTTAACTATGGCTACACCTTC	CASSARTGLNYGYTF
TRBV7-2	-	-	TRBJ1-1	TGTGCCAGCAGCTATTTTGGACAGATCAACACTGAAGCTTTCTTT	CASSYFGQINTEAFF
TRBV28	-	-	TRBJ1-5	TGTGCCAGCAGTTTCCCTCGAGGGAGGGTACGCAATCAGCCCCAGCATTTT	CASSFPRGRVRNQPQHF
TRBV7-9	-	-	TRBJ1-2	TGTGCCAGCAGCTTATCCGGACAGACTTTCTATGGCTACACCTTC	CASSLSGQTFYGYTF